The subject of this entry is one T cell receptor beta chain. The CDR3 runs 15 residues. The V gene lost 0 bases and the J gene lost 3 bases, with 10 bases spanning the gap. CDR1 and CDR2 from the germline V gene are SGHKS and YYEKEE (reference sequence). This sample stems from a study of blood T cell repertoires in COVID-19. TCRdb's copy holds only in-frame clones and misses some; the assay was immunoSEQ multiplex PCR. The sample holds hundreds of thousands of clones, around 88% seen once. The genes are TRBV5-5 and TRBJ2-1; TRBD1 is a possible D gene (5 bases). The source is a woman between 45 and 65 years old with acute COVID-19. The specimen sequenced was PBMCs or T cells enriched from blood (not recorded which). This CDR3 is CASSLGARVYNEQFF. For the CDR3, the DNA is TGTGCCAGCAGCTTGGGGGCCAGGGTCTACAATGAGCAGTTCTTC.